The T cell receptor (beta chain) under discussion was sequenced for a study of metastatic and nonmetastatic thyroid tumors. Overall study context: Both malignant and benign thyroid patients supplied peripheral blood and tumor or nodule tissue samples, across which the repertoires of these patients were then compared. The study's findings and limits: Reports indicated that malignant thyroid tumors showed significantly higher TCR beta diversity than benign nodules did, in blood and tumor.

Original methodology: In papillary thyroid cancer, a distant-metastasis classifier was built using CDR3 differences across clinicopathological groups. From the PCR reads, TCRdb re-called clones with MiXCR. The V and J calls, along with clone size, are taken from TCRdb and not from the paper's own processing. Of about 20,000 clones in the sample, 15% to 19% were seen once. Turning to this clone: The antigen is undetermined. Mismatch with germline at one junction end may stem from a read error.

None of the patients had undergone any treatment ahead of thyroid surgery. The sample was blood. This clonotype was sampled from a female donor with papillary thyroid cancer or a benign thyroid nodule (not recorded which). Some clones in this sample may be carry-over from other donors' samples.

The DNA of the CDR3 is TGCGCCAGCAGCCGAAAACAGGCATTGGGATATTACAATGATCAGTTCTTC. Its protein is CASSRKQALGYYNDQFF. The V and J genes are TRBV4-1 and TRBJ2-1; D possibly corresponds to TRBD1 (5 bases). Germline lookup yields CDR1 MGHRA and CDR2 YSYEKL. The CDR3 length is 17 residues.